Sequencing of this T cell receptor (beta chain) was carried out in a study of T cell clonality in common variable immunodeficiency. Trimming took 5 bases from V and 5 from J; bases not matched to a gene: 10. CDR1 and CDR2 (germline): SGHTA, FQGTGA. This CDR3 contains 15 residues. There are many counts of this clone. Its specificity is not known. The sequenced fragment ends 3 residues before the CDR3 boundary, so the rest is inferred from the germline J gene. Only in-frame clones appear in the TCRdb table, and some are missing; sequencing was by immunoSEQ multiplex PCR. This repertoire holds fewer than 50,000 clones, and none appear only once. Points from the study as a whole: CVID subjects had higher TCRbeta clonality than healthy controls, most marked in about a third.

This clonotype was sampled from a person between 18 and 70 years old in good health. The chain employs TRBV7-3 and TRBJ2-3; 7 bases map to TRBD2. The sequenced sample consisted of peripheral blood mononuclear cells. The CDR3 loop is CASSKWEGGEDTQYF. The CDR3 DNA, read in part, is TGTGCCAGCAGCAAGTGGGAGGGAGGGGAAGATACG. Combining the CDR3 with reference TRBV7-3 and TRBJ2-3 gives the whole variable domain GAGVSQTPSNKVTEKGKYVELRCDPISGHTALYWYRQSLGQGPEFLIYFQGTGAADDSGLPNDRFFAVRPEGSVSTLKIQRTERGDSAVYLCASSKWEGGEDTQYFGPGTRLTVL.